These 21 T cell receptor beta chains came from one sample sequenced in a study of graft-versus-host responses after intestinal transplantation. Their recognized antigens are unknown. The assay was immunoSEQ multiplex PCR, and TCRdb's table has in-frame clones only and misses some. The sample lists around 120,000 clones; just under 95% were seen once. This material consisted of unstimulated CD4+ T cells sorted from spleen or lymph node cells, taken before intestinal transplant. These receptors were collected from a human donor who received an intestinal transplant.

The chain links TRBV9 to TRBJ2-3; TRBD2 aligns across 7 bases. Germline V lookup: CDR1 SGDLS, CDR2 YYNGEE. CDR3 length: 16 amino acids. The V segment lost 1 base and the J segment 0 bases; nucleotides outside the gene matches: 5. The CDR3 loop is CASSVMGGGSTDTQYF. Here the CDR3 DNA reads TGTGCCAGCAGCGTAATGGGGGGAGGGAGCACAGATACGCAGTATTTT.

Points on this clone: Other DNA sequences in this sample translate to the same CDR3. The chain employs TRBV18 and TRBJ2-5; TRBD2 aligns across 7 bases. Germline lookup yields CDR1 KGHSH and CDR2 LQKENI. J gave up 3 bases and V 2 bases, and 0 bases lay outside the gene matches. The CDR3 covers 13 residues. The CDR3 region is CASSPGTKETQYF. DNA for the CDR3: TGTGCCAGCTCACCAGGGACTAAAGAGACCCAGTACTTC.

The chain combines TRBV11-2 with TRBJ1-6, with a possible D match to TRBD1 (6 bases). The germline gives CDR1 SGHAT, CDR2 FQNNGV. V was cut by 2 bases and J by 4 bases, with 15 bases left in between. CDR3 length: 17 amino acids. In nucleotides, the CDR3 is TGTGCCAGCAGCTTACGGACACAAGGACAGTATAATTCACCCCTCCACTTT. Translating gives CASSLRTQGQYNSPLHF. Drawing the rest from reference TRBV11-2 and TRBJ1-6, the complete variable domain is EAGVAQSPRYKIIEKRQSVAFWCNPISGHATLYWYQQILGQGPKLLIQFQNNGVVDDSQLPKDRFSAERLKGVDSTLKIQPAKLEDSAVYLCASSLRTQGQYNSPLHFGNGTRLTVT.

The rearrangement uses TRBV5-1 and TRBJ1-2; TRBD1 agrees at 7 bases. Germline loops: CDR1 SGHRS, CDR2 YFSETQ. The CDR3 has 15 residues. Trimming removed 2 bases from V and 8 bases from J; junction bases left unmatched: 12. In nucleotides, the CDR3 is TGCGCCAGCAGCTTTTTTGACAGGGTTTCATGGGGCTACACCTTC. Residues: CASSFFDRVSWGYTF. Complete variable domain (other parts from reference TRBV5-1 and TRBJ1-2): KAGVTQTPRYLIKTRGQQVTLSCSPISGHRSVSWYQQTPGQGLQFLFEYFSETQRNKGNFPGRFSGRQFSNSRSEMNVSTLELGDSALYLCASSFFDRVSWGYTFGSGTRLTVV.

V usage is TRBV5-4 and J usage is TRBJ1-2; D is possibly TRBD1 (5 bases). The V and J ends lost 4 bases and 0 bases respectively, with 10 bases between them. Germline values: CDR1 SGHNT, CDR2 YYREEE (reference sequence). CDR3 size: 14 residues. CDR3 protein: CASSPGGANYGYTF. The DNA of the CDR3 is TGTGCCAGCAGCCCGGGGGGAGCTAACTATGGCTACACCTTC.

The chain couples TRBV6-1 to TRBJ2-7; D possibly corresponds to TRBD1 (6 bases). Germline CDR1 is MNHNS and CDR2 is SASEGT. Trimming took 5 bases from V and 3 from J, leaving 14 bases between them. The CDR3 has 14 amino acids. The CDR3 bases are TGTGCCAGCAGTCGGGCAGGGGCCCACTACGAGCAGTACTTC. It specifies CASSRAGAHYEQYF.

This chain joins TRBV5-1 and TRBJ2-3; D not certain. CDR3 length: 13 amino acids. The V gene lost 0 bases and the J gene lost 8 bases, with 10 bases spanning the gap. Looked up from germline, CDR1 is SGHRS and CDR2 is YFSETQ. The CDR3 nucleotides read TGCGCCAGCAGCTTGGCGGTCTTCCCTACGCAGTATTTT. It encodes CASSLAVFPTQYF.

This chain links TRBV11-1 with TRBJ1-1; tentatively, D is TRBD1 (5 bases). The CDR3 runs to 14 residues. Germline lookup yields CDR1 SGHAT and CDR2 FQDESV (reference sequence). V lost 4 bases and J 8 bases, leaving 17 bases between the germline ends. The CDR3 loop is CASSSSRDPREAFF. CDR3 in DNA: TGTGCCAGCAGCTCCAGCAGGGACCCGAGGGAAGCTTTCTTT.

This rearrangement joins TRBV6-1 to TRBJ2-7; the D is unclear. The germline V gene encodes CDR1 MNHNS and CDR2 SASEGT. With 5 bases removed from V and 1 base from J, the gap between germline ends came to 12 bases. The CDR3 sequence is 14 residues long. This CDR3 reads CASSFGPESYEQYF. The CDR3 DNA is TGTGCCAGCAGTTTTGGACCCGAGTCCTACGAGCAGTACTTC.

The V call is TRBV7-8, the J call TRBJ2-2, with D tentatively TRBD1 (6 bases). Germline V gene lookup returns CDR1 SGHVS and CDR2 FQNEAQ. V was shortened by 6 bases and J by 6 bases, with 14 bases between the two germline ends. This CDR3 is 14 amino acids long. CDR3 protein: CASRLQGTAGELFF. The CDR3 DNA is TGTGCCAGCAGGCTTCAGGGGACGGCCGGGGAGCTGTTTTTT.

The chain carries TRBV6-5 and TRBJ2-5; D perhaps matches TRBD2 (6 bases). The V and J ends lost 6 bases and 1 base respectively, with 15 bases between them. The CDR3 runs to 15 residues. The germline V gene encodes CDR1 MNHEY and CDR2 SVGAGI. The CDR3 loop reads CASRAGRHSQETQYF. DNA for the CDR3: TGTGCCAGCAGGGCCGGGAGACACAGCCAAGAGACCCAGTACTTC.

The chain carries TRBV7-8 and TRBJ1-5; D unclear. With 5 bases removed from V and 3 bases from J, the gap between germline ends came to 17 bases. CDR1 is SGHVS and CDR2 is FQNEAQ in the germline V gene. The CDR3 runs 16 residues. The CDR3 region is CASSPGGGRVNQPQHF. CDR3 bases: TGTGCCAGCAGCCCAGGAGGAGGGCGGGTCAATCAGCCCCAGCATTTT.

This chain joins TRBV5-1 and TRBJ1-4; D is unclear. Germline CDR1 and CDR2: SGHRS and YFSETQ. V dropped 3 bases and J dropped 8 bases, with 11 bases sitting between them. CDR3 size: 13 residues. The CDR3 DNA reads TGCGCCAGCAGCTCCTACGGACGCGAAAAACTGTTTTTT. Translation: CASSSYGREKLFF.

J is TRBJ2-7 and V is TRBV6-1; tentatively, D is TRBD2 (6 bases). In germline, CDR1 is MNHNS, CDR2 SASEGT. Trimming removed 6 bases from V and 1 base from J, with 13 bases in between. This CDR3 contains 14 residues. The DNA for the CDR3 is TGTGCCAGCAGCCGCGGGGCCTCTTCCTACGAGCAGTACTTC. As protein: CASSRGASSYEQYF.

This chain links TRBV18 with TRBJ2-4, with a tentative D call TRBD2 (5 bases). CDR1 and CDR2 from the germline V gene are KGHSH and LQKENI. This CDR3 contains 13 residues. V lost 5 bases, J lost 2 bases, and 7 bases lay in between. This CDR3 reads CASSDGTKNIQYF. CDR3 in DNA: TGTGCCAGCTCAGACGGGACCAAAAACATTCAGTACTTC.

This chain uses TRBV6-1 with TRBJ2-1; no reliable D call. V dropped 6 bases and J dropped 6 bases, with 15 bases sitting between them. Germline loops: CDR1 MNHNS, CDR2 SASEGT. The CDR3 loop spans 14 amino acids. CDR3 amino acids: CASRSNPAVNEQFF. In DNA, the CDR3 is TGTGCCAGCAGAAGTAATCCGGCAGTCAATGAGCAGTTCTTC.

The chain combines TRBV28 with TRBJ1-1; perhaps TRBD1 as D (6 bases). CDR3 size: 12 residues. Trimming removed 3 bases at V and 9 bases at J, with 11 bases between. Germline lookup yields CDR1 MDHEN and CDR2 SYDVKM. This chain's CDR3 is CASSLEDRQAFF. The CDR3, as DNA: TGTGCCAGCAGTTTGGAAGACAGGCAAGCTTTCTTT.

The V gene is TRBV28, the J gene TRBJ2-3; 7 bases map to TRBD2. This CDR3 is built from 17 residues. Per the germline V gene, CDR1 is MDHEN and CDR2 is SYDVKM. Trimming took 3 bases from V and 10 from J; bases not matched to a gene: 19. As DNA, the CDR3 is TGTGCCAGCAGTTTCCCGACGACGGGCGGGATCGCGGGGGCGCAGTATTTT. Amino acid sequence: CASSFPTTGGIAGAQYF.

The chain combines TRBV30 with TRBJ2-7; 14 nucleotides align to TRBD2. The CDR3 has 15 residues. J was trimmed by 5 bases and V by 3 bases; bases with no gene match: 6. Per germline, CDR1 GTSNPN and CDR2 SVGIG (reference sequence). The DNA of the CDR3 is TGTGCCTGGAGGGAGGGACTAGCGGGAGCAGACGAGCAGTACTTC. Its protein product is CAWREGLAGADEQYF.

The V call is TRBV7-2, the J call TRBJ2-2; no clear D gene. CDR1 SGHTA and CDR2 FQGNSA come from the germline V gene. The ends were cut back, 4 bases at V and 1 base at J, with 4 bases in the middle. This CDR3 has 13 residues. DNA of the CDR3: TGTGCCAGCAGCTCGCGGAACACCGGGGAGCTGTTTTTT. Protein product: CASSSRNTGELFF.

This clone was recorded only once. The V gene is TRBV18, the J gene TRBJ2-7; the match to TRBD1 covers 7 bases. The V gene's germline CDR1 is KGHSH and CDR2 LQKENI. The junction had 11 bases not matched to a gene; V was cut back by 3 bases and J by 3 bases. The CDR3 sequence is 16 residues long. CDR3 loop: CASSPLSGQSNYEQYF. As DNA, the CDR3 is TGTGCCAGCTCACCCCTGTCGGGACAGAGTAACTACGAGCAGTACTTC.